This T cell receptor (beta chain) was identified during a study of beta chain features in type 1 diabetes. The wider study: The number of sorted cells examined across all samples was approximately 110,000,000.

Notes on the study in general: TCRB CDR3 length was moderately but significantly reduced in all four CD4+ subsets of Type 1 diabetes patients.

Every isolated RNA sample was fully reverse transcribed, so sequencing captured expressed TCRB transcripts. TCRdb's copy holds only in-frame clones and misses some; the assay was immunoSEQ multiplex PCR. This repertoire shows about 160,000 clones, approximately 8% found once; its top ten account for 0.5%. About this clone: Its cognate antigen is unknown.

The CDR3 has 17 amino acids. Between the trimmed V and J ends, which lost 2 bases and 4 bases, there was a span of 18 bases. Germline V CDR1 and CDR2: SGHVS, FQNEAQ. Sequenced sample: central memory CD4+ T cells from blood. The source is a man younger than 35 with type 1 diabetes. The chain links TRBV7-8 to TRBJ1-5; D call uncertain. This chain's CDR3 is CASSLTNSAGANQPQHF. The CDR3 region has the DNA TGTGCCAGCAGCTTAACAAATTCGGCTGGAGCAAATCAGCCCCAGCATTTT.